A selection of T cell receptor beta chains follows, all from one sample in a study of human T cells and chemical hapten exposure. Using its own MiXCR run on the RACE reads, TCRdb lists one record per CDR3 protein. The table records tens of thousands of distinct CDR3 sequences, roughly 13% of them present only once. The sequencing used whole blood, collected in connection with sensitization to the hapten diphenylcyclopropenone (DPC). All receptors derive from a woman aged 50 to 60 with alopecia areata. Some clones in this sample may be carry-over from other donors' samples. CDR3s include the opening cysteine and the closing phenylalanine or tryptophan. D genes are given only for firm matches. A clone size is listed for some rows: how often the clone was seen (once, few, many), or a class if it is expanded.

clone_size: NA; d_call: NA; j_call: TRBJ1-2; v_call: TRBV10-3; cdr3_aa: CAISATRANYGYTF; cdr3_nt: TGTGCCATCAGCGCGACCAGAGCTAACTATGGCTACACCTTC
clone_size: NA; d_call: NA; j_call: TRBJ2-7; v_call: TRBV6-5; cdr3_aa: CATRRGIAITSSYEQYF; cdr3_nt: TGTGCCACCCGCAGAGGTATAGCGATTACTAGCTCCTACGAGCAGTACTTC
clone_size: many; d_call: NA; j_call: TRBJ2-5; v_call: TRBV15; cdr3_aa: CATSRDAGEEETQYF; cdr3_nt: TGTGCCACCAGCAGAGATGCCGGGGAAGAAGAGACCCAGTACTTC
clone_size: many; d_call: TRBD2; j_call: TRBJ2-7; v_call: TRBV7-6; cdr3_aa: CASSAGTSVGEQYF; cdr3_nt: TGTGCCAGCAGCGCCGGGACTAGCGTCGGCGAGCAGTACTTC
clone_size: few; d_call: NA; j_call: TRBJ1-6; v_call: TRBV12-3/TRBV12-4; cdr3_aa: CASSFRYNSPLHF; cdr3_nt: TGTGCCAGCAGTTTCCGCTATAATTCACCCCTCCACTTT
clone_size: NA; d_call: TRBD2; j_call: TRBJ2-2; v_call: TRBV6-2/TRBV6-3; cdr3_aa: CASSLRTSGRYTGELFF; cdr3_nt: TGTGCCAGCAGTCTACGGACTAGCGGGAGGTACACCGGGGAGCTGTTTTTT
clone_size: many; d_call: TRBD1; j_call: TRBJ2-7; v_call: TRBV29-1; cdr3_aa: CSVGSRTGSYEQYF; cdr3_nt: TGCAGCGTTGGTTCCCGGACAGGCTCCTACGAGCAGTACTTC
clone_size: few; d_call: TRBD2; j_call: TRBJ2-3; v_call: TRBV12-3/TRBV12-4; cdr3_aa: CASTLGLAGDTQYF; cdr3_nt: TGTGCCAGCACACTCGGACTAGCGGGAGATACGCAGTATTTT
clone_size: many; d_call: NA; j_call: TRBJ2-7; v_call: TRBV7-6; cdr3_aa: CASSSTPGSYEQYF; cdr3_nt: TGTGCCAGCAGCTCCACTCCAGGGTCCTACGAGCAGTACTTC
clone_size: many; d_call: NA; j_call: TRBJ2-1; v_call: TRBV3-1; cdr3_aa: CASSHLTEVGRGGNEQFF; cdr3_nt: TGTGCCAGCAGCCACTTGACAGAGGTAGGGAGAGGGGGGAATGAGCAGTTCTTC
clone_size: few; d_call: NA; j_call: TRBJ2-7; v_call: TRBV20-1; cdr3_aa: CSASTGFPYEQYF; cdr3_nt: TGCAGTGCGAGCACAGGTTTTCCCTACGAGCAGTACTTC
clone_size: NA; d_call: TRBD2; j_call: TRBJ2-7; v_call: TRBV7-6; cdr3_aa: CASSLRLAGAYEQYF; cdr3_nt: TGTGCCAGCAGCTTACGACTAGCGGGAGCTTACGAGCAGTACTTC
clone_size: NA; d_call: NA; j_call: TRBJ2-4; v_call: TRBV6-6; cdr3_aa: CASSYSGIQNIQYF; cdr3_nt: TGTGCCAGCAGTTACTCCGGGATACAAAACATTCAGTACTTC
clone_size: many; d_call: NA; j_call: TRBJ2-7; v_call: TRBV5-1; cdr3_aa: CASSLTFARGEQYF; cdr3_nt: TGCGCCAGCAGCTTGACATTTGCTCGAGGGGAGCAGTACTTC
clone_size: NA; d_call: TRBD1; j_call: TRBJ1-2; v_call: TRBV6-5; cdr3_aa: CASRTQGYGGYTF; cdr3_nt: TGTGCCAGCAGGACACAGGGGTATGGCGGCTACACCTTC
clone_size: NA; d_call: TRBD2; j_call: TRBJ2-1; v_call: TRBV20-1; cdr3_aa: CSARAPGLAGYNEQFF; cdr3_nt: TGCAGTGCTAGAGCTCCCGGACTAGCGGGATACAATGAGCAGTTCTTC
clone_size: many; d_call: NA; j_call: TRBJ1-1; v_call: TRBV4-2; cdr3_aa: CASSQVPVTGNTEAFF; cdr3_nt: TGTGCCAGCAGCCAAGTTCCCGTGACAGGGAACACTGAAGCTTTCTTT
clone_size: once; d_call: NA; j_call: TRBJ1-1; v_call: TRBV7-9; cdr3_aa: CASSFRGRNTEAFF; cdr3_nt: TGTGCCAGCAGCTTTCGAGGAAGGAACACTGAAGCTTTCTTT
clone_size: NA; d_call: NA; j_call: TRBJ2-5; v_call: TRBV11-2; cdr3_aa: CASSSGPTWETQYF; cdr3_nt: TGTGCCAGCAGCTCGGGCCCGACTTGGGAGACCCAGTACTTC
clone_size: few; d_call: NA; j_call: TRBJ1-3; v_call: TRBV12-3/TRBV12-4; cdr3_aa: CASSLGGDRSGNTIYF; cdr3_nt: TGTGCCAGCAGTTTAGGCGGGGACCGCTCTGGAAACACCATATATTTT
clone_size: few; d_call: NA; j_call: TRBJ2-1; v_call: TRBV12-3/TRBV12-4; cdr3_aa: CASSSGPWRNNEQFF; cdr3_nt: TGTGCCAGCAGTTCGGGACCCTGGAGAAACAATGAGCAGTTCTTC
clone_size: NA; d_call: NA; j_call: TRBJ2-7; v_call: TRBV12-3/TRBV12-4; cdr3_aa: CASSWAASYEQYF; cdr3_nt: TGTGCCAGCAGTTGGGCAGCCTCCTACGAGCAGTACTTC
clone_size: many; d_call: TRBD1; j_call: TRBJ1-1; v_call: TRBV5-1; cdr3_aa: CASSIGTVNTEAFF; cdr3_nt: TGCGCCAGCAGCATCGGGACAGTGAACACTGAAGCTTTCTTT
clone_size: many; d_call: NA; j_call: TRBJ1-5; v_call: TRBV29-1; cdr3_aa: CSIQEGNQPQHF; cdr3_nt: TGCAGTATACAGGAGGGAAATCAGCCCCAGCATTTT
clone_size: few; d_call: TRBD1; j_call: TRBJ2-7; v_call: TRBV25-1; cdr3_aa: CASSETGANYEQYF; cdr3_nt: TGTGCCAGCAGTGAGACAGGGGCTAACTACGAGCAGTACTTC
clone_size: few; d_call: NA; j_call: TRBJ2-7; v_call: TRBV19; cdr3_aa: CASSPRELGEQYF; cdr3_nt: TGTGCCAGTTCCCCTCGGGAGTTAGGAGAGCAGTACTTC
clone_size: NA; d_call: TRBD2; j_call: TRBJ2-2; v_call: TRBV5-6; cdr3_aa: CASSTKLASSNTGELFF; cdr3_nt: TGTGCCAGCAGCACTAAACTAGCGAGCTCGAACACCGGGGAGCTGTTTTTT